This T cell receptor beta chain was observed in a study of CD8 T cells in Susac syndrome. Study observations and caveats: It was acknowledged in the study that its TCR sequencing and HLA analysis involved a relatively small number of individuals.

Comment on this clonotype: Antigen specificity is unknown.

Random hexamers primed reverse transcription of about 0.5 to 1 ug RNA. TCRdb re-derived calls from the immunoSEQ multiplex PCR reads in MiXCR, one entry per CDR3 protein. Of some 260,000 distinct CDR3 sequences listed, roughly 84% were seen once; the top ten hold approximately 0.12%. The CDR3 is 11 amino acids. Between the trimmed V and J ends, which lost 5 bases and 6 bases, there was a span of 8 bases. Treatment-naive patients with stable or active relapsing-remitting disease were the multiple sclerosis controls. Sample: CD8+ T cells from PBMCs. The genes are TRBV12-3 or TRBV12-4 and TRBJ2-7; D is undetermined. The receptor comes from a human donor with multiple sclerosis. CDR3 sequence: CASSASLEQYF. In DNA, the CDR3 is TGTGCCAGCAGTGCATCCCTCGAGCAGTACTTC.